Below, 29 T cell receptor beta chains from the same sample are listed, as sequenced in a study of blood T cell repertoires in COVID-19. TCRdb keeps only in-frame clones here, not all; method: immunoSEQ multiplex PCR. The sample has around 60,000 clones, around 89% seen once; the top ten hold around 3.6%. The sequenced sample was peripheral blood. The source is a human donor in a cohort sampled during active COVID-19.

The chain recombines TRBV28 with TRBJ1-3; weak D call: TRBD1 (6 bases). Germline V gene sequence: CDR1 MDHEN, CDR2 SYDVKM. The CDR3 is 14 residues long. V was clipped by 4 bases and J by 6 bases, with 13 bases between them. CDR3 bases: TGTGCCAGCAGTTCTGGGGGCAGCGAAAACACCATATATTTT. Its translation: CASSSGGSENTIYF.

The CDR3 DNA follows: TGTGCCAGCAGCACAACTGGGGCTAGCGGGACTCTCCTCTACGAGCAGTACTTC. Protein: CASSTTGASGTLLYEQYF. The V and J genes are TRBV4-2 and TRBJ2-7; 9 nucleotides line up with TRBD2. Germline V gene data show CDR1 as LGHNA and CDR2 as YNFKEQ. With V trimmed by 5 bases and J by 3 bases, 17 bases remained unmatched. The CDR3 consists of 18 residues.

This clone showed up many times. The genes are TRBV27 and TRBJ2-7; 9 positions agree with TRBD2. The ends lost 3 bases at V and 4 bases at J; junction bases unmatched: 7. Germline-derived CDR1 and CDR2 are MNHEY and SMNVEV (reference sequence). This CDR3 has 15 residues. The CDR3 protein is CASSFAREGYYEQYF. The CDR3 coding sequence is TGTGCCAGCAGTTTTGCGCGGGAGGGCTATTACGAGCAGTACTTC.

The gene calls are TRBV2 and TRBJ2-1, with 8 bases lining up with TRBD2. Germline CDR1 is SNHLY and CDR2 is FYNNEI. The CDR3 sequence is 12 residues long. Trimming cost V 6 bases and J 7 bases; bases outside gene matches: 2. In DNA form, the CDR3 reads TGTGCCAGCAGCGGACTAGCAAATGAGCAGTTCTTC. Protein product: CASSGLANEQFF.

This clone appeared once. This chain uses TRBV14 with TRBJ2-7; 7 bases align to TRBD2. The germline gives CDR1 SGHDN, CDR2 FVKESK. The V segment lost 4 bases and the J segment 2 bases; nucleotides outside the gene matches: 5. The CDR3 is made up of 14 amino acids. The CDR3 DNA follows: TGTGCCAGCAGCCCCCTGGCGGGGGCCTACGAGCAGTACTTC. Protein sequence: CASSPLAGAYEQYF.

This rearrangement joins TRBV7-9 to TRBJ2-3, with a tentative D call TRBD2 (6 bases). Germline V gives CDR1 SEHNR, CDR2 FQNEAQ (reference sequence). CDR3 size: 13 residues. V was clipped by 4 bases and J by 6 bases, with 11 bases between them. The DNA of the CDR3 is TGTGCCAGCAGCTGGGGGGAGATGGATACGCAGTATTTT. Protein sequence: CASSWGEMDTQYF.

The J gene is TRBJ2-5, the V gene TRBV28; no firm D call. V was cut by 4 bases and J by 2 bases, with 2 bases left in between. The CDR3 sequence is 11 residues long. In germline, CDR1 is MDHEN, CDR2 SYDVKM. CDR3 protein: CASSSQETQYF. Here the CDR3 DNA reads TGTGCCAGCAGTTCACAAGAGACCCAGTACTTC.

The chain couples TRBV19 to TRBJ1-1; 7 nucleotides agree with TRBD1. Germline CDR1 reads LNHDA; CDR2 reads SQIVND (reference sequence). This CDR3 comprises 15 residues. V dropped 1 base and J dropped 2; count of bases not matched to a gene: 4. The CDR3: CASSIGTGSNTEAFF. The CDR3 nucleotides read TGTGCCAGTAGTATAGGGACAGGTTCCAACACTGAAGCTTTCTTT.

J is TRBJ1-5 and V is TRBV4-3; unclear D gene. Germline values: CDR1 LGHNA, CDR2 YSLEER. Trimming took 0 bases from V and 6 from J, leaving 6 bases between them. The CDR3 contains 13 residues. The CDR3 here is CASSQDVGQPQHF. In DNA form, the CDR3 reads TGCGCCAGCAGCCAAGATGTCGGTCAGCCCCAGCATTTT.

The chain recombines TRBV7-2 with TRBJ1-1; D is uncertain. This CDR3 is 15 amino acids long. The V end lost 4 bases, the J end lost 1 base, and 13 bases lay between the germline ends. Germline V gives CDR1 SGHTA, CDR2 FQGNSA. The CDR3 DNA sequence: TGTGCCAGCAGCTCCTCCCAACAGCCGAACACTGAAGCTTTCTTT. Translated: CASSSSQQPNTEAFF.

The chain combines TRBV7-9 with TRBJ1-2, with D possibly TRBD1 on 5 matching bases. The germline gives CDR1 SEHNR, CDR2 FQNEAQ (reference sequence). Between the trimmed V and J ends, which lost 5 bases and 2 bases, there was a span of 12 bases. This CDR3 region has 14 residues. CDR3 residues: CASSPTEFNYGYTF. Here the CDR3 DNA reads TGTGCCAGCAGCCCGACAGAGTTCAACTATGGCTACACCTTC.

The chain is built from TRBV9 and TRBJ2-2; a possible D gene is TRBD2 (5 bases). The CDR3 has 13 amino acids. V was cut by 0 bases and J by 8 bases, with 8 bases left in between. The germline V gene encodes CDR1 SGDLS and CDR2 YYNGEE. The CDR3 loop reads CASSVATGGELFF. CDR3 DNA sequence: TGTGCCAGCAGCGTAGCTACGGGAGGGGAGCTGTTTTTT.

This chain joins TRBV24-1 and TRBJ2-2; D remains ambiguous. Germline V gene sequence: CDR1 KGHDR, CDR2 SFDVKD. Trimming removed 9 bases at V and 6 bases at J, with 16 bases between. This CDR3 contains 14 residues. The CDR3 DNA reads as TGTGCCACCGGTAGCATTGTTGAGCCCGGGGAGCTGTTTTTT. This codes for CATGSIVEPGELFF.

The chain joins TRBV9 to TRBJ2-5; the match to TRBD2 covers 7 bases. In germline, CDR1 is SGDLS, CDR2 YYNGEE. With V trimmed by 4 bases and J by 3 bases, 6 bases remained unmatched. The CDR3 consists of 14 residues. This CDR3 reads CASSPLGGEETQYF. The CDR3 DNA follows: TGTGCCAGCAGCCCCCTTGGGGGGGAAGAGACCCAGTACTTC. The whole variable domain, remainder taken from reference TRBV9 and TRBJ2-5, is DSGVTQTPKHLITATGQRVTLRCSPRSGDLSVYWYQQSLDQGLQFLIQYYNGEERAKGNILERFSAQQFPDLHSELNLSSLELGDSALYFCASSPLGGEETQYFGPGTRLLVL.

This clone was seen a single time. The V and J genes are TRBV7-9 and TRBJ1-3; a weak D match, TRBD1 (5 bases). The CDR3 is 14 residues long. The V end lost 5 bases, the J end lost 3 bases, and 11 bases lay between the germline ends. The germline CDR1 and CDR2 sequences are SEHNR and FQNEAQ (reference sequence). The CDR3 spells CASSDGGSGNTIYF. In DNA form, the CDR3 reads TGTGCCAGCAGCGACGGGGGAAGTGGAAACACCATATATTTT.

The chain combines TRBV28 with TRBJ1-3, with 7 bases lining up with TRBD1. Per the germline V gene, CDR1 is MDHEN and CDR2 is SYDVKM. The CDR3 consists of 14 residues. Trimming cost V 7 bases and J 7 bases; bases outside gene matches: 10. The CDR3 sequence is CASTTTPGGNTIYF. For the CDR3, the DNA is TGTGCCAGCACTACGACTCCAGGGGGGAACACCATATATTTT.

The V call is TRBV5-4, the J call TRBJ2-1; the D is unclear. The CDR3 extends over 13 amino acids. V was cut by 0 bases and J by 9 bases, with 10 bases left in between. Germline V lookup: CDR1 SGHNT, CDR2 YYREEE (reference sequence). The CDR3 DNA sequence: TGTGCCAGCAGCTTGGACACCTTTCTTGAGCAGTTCTTC. Its translation is CASSLDTFLEQFF.

V and J are TRBV5-1 and TRBJ2-7, with D possibly being TRBD1 (5 bases). V dropped 0 bases and J dropped 2 bases, with 27 bases sitting between them. CDR1 is SGHRS and CDR2 is YFSETQ in the germline V gene. The CDR3 consists of 20 residues. The DNA for the CDR3 is TGCGCCAGCAGCTTGGAATCGGCAGGGCCGTCCCATGTTAACACCTACGAGCAGTACTTC. Translation: CASSLESAGPSHVNTYEQYF.

Written as DNA, the CDR3 is TGTGCCAGCAGCTTAATGACCCAGGGGGATGGCTACACCTTC. It codes for CASSLMTQGDGYTF. The chain combines TRBV7-9 with TRBJ1-2, with 7 bases matching TRBD1. The germline V gene encodes CDR1 SEHNR and CDR2 FQNEAQ (reference sequence). This CDR3 is built from 14 residues. V dropped 2 bases and J dropped 6; count of bases not matched to a gene: 6.

The gene calls are TRBV3-1 (or the pseudogene TRBV3-2) and TRBJ1-2; a weak D match, TRBD1 (5 bases). The CDR3 contains 16 residues. V was pared by 0 bases and J by 1 base, with 12 bases between. The germline CDR1 and CDR2 sequences are LGHDT and YNNKEL (reference sequence). The CDR3 nucleotides are TGTGCCAGCAGCCAAGAAAGCCGGAGGGGTAACTATGGCTACACCTTC. It yields the protein CASSQESRRGNYGYTF.

The chain uses TRBV15 and TRBJ2-7; 8 positions agree with TRBD2. The CDR3 runs to 15 residues. With V trimmed by 6 bases and J by 0 bases, 7 bases remained unmatched. The germline V gene has CDR1 LNHNV and CDR2 YYDKDF (reference sequence). CDR3 loop: CATRYNSGASYEQYF. The DNA of the CDR3 is TGTGCCACCAGGTACAATAGCGGGGCCTCCTACGAGCAGTACTTC.

The V and J genes are TRBV18 and TRBJ1-2, with TRBD1 identical over 7 bases. CDR3 size: 15 residues. V lost 6 bases, J lost 6 bases, and 13 bases stayed unmatched. Germline V gene data show CDR1 as KGHSH and CDR2 as LQKENI. The chain's CDR3 is CASSHSDREQDGYTF. DNA for the CDR3: TGTGCCAGCTCTCATTCTGACAGGGAACAAGATGGCTACACCTTC.

The V call is TRBV7-2, the J call TRBJ2-2; TRBD2 matches at 7 bases. Losses at the gene ends were 0 bases for V and 5 bases for J; bases not matched to a gene: 0. The CDR3 covers 14 residues. CDR1 and CDR2 from the germline V gene are SGHTA and FQGNSA. The CDR3 DNA follows: TGTGCCAGCAGCTTAGCTAGCGGGACCGGGGAGCTGTTTTTT. Its translation: CASSLASGTGELFF.

This chain links TRBV29-1 with TRBJ2-7, with D perhaps TRBD1 (6 bases). V shed 7 bases and J shed 3 bases, with 25 bases lying between them. The CDR3 has 16 residues. Germline CDR1 is SQVTM and CDR2 is ANQGSEA. The CDR3 nucleotides read TGCAGCGACCCCCCCTCCGGACAGCGAGCCCACTACGAGCAGTACTTC. Its translation: CSDPPSGQRAHYEQYF.

This clone was found a few times. CDR3 loop: CATSVDSYGYTF. The CDR3 coding sequence is TGTGCCACCAGCGTCGACAGCTATGGCTACACCTTC. This sequence joins TRBV24-1 and TRBJ1-2; D might be TRBD1 (5 bases). CDR1 and CDR2 from the germline V gene are KGHDR and SFDVKD. The V end was cut by 7 bases, the J end by 4 bases, with 9 bases between. There are 12 residues in the CDR3.

The V gene is TRBV9, the J gene TRBJ2-1, with a weak D call TRBD2 (5 bases). This CDR3 region has 15 residues. Germline V gene data show CDR1 as SGDLS and CDR2 as YYNGEE. V was pared by 0 bases and J by 0 bases, with 7 bases between. For the CDR3, the DNA is TGTGCCAGCAGCGTAGACGGAGGCTCCTACAATGAGCAGTTCTTC. This codes for CASSVDGGSYNEQFF.

The chain carries TRBV9 and TRBJ2-5; TRBD2 matches 14 bases. Germline trimming cut 6 bases from V and 5 bases from J; bases unmatched to any gene: 21. The CDR3 spans 20 residues. Per the germline V gene, CDR1 is SGDLS and CDR2 is YYNGEE. CDR3 bases: TGTGCCAGCATCCCTCCGGGACTAGCGGGGGATTGGGAGCTCGCGGAGACCCAGTACTTC. This translates into CASIPPGLAGDWELAETQYF.

The V gene is TRBV3-1 (or the pseudogene TRBV3-2), the J gene TRBJ2-3, with 12 positions matching TRBD2. This CDR3 spans 18 amino acids. The V and J ends lost 1 base and 1 base, in that order; junction bases with no gene match: 6. Germline CDR1 LGHDT, CDR2 YNNKEL (reference sequence). As DNA, the CDR3 is TGTGCCAGCAGCCAAGCTCTAGCGGGGGGGCCGGGCACAGATACGCAGTATTTT. Its protein product is CASSQALAGGPGTDTQYF.

This clone occurred once. This chain links TRBV6-6 with TRBJ1-3, with D possibly being TRBD1 (5 bases). CDR1 is MNHNY, CDR2 SVGAGI, per germline (reference sequence). There are 13 residues in the CDR3. Trimming took 7 bases from V and 4 from J, leaving 11 bases between them. CDR3 loop: CASTGEGGNTIYF. The CDR3 nucleotides are TGTGCCAGCACGGGGGAGGGAGGAAACACCATATATTTT.